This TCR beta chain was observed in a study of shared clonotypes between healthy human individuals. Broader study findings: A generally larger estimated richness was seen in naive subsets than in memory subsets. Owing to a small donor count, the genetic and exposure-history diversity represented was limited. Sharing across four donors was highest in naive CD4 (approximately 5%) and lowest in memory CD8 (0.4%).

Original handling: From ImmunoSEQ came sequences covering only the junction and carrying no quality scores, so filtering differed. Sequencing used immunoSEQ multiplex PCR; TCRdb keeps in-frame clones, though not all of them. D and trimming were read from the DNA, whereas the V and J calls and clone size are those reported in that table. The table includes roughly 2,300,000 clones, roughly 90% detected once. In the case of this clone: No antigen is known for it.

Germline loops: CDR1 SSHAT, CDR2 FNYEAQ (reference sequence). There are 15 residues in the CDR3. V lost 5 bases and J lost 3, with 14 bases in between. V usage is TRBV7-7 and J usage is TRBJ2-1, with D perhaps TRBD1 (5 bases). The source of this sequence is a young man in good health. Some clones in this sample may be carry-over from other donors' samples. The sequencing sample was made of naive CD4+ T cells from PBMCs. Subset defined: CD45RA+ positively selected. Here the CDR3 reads CASSPTQGVYNEQFF. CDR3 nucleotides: TGTGCCAGCAGCCCCACCCAAGGGGTCTACAATGAGCAGTTCTTC. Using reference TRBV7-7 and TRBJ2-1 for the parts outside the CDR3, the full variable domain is GAGVSQSPRYKVTKRGQDVTLRCDPISSHATLYWYQQALGQGPEFLTYFNYEAQPDKSGLPSDRFSAERPEGSISTLTIQRTEQRDSAMYRCASSPTQGVYNEQFFGPGTRLTVL.